This T cell receptor (beta chain) comes out of a study of T cell repertoires in ileal Crohn's disease. Study conclusions and caveats: Compared with non-smokers, active smokers at surgery showed more clonal expansions.

CDR1 and CDR2 from the germline V gene are LNHDA and SQIVND (reference sequence). The length of the CDR3 is 16 residues. Germline trimming cut 0 bases from V and 6 bases from J; bases unmatched to any gene: 7. The time point denotes: inflamed ileum from the surgical specimen. TCRdb keeps only in-frame clones here, not all; method: immunoSEQ multiplex PCR. The table has about 16,000 clones, roughly 90% seen once. Of note for this clone: The antigen is unknown.

This chain uses TRBV19 with TRBJ1-1; 10 bases agree with TRBD1. The source material was ileal tissue. This clonotype originated in an adult with Crohn's disease. CDR3 protein: CASSIETGGELAEAFF. In nucleotides, the CDR3 is TGTGCCAGTAGTATAGAGACAGGGGGCGAATTGGCTGAAGCTTTCTTT.